These 18 T cell receptor beta chains came from one sample sequenced in a study of T-cell reconstitution after alpha-beta-depleted transplantation in children. For TCRbeta, the library was prepared with unique molecular identifiers. TCRdb itself ran the PCR reads through MiXCR, one entry per CDR3 protein. Here the sample spans about 260,000 distinct CDR3 sequences, approximately 8% being singletons. This material consisted of PBMCs, mostly from graft donor cells, taken 180 days after TCRalphabeta/CD19-depleted stem cell transplant. These receptors all come from a male patient between 10 and 17 years old who had a stem cell transplant for acute lymphoblastic leukemia, so the T cells may come from the graft donor.

This clonotype has at least ten counts. The chain carries TRBV20-1 and TRBJ2-7; a possible D gene is TRBD1 (6 bases). The CDR3 runs to 14 residues. Germline V gene data show CDR1 as DFQATT and CDR2 as SNEGSKA (reference sequence). V lost 6 bases, J lost 5 bases, and 20 bases lay in between. The CDR3 DNA sequence: TGCAGTGCAATTAAACAGGGCAGTGGGAACGAGCAGTACTTC. Amino acid sequence: CSAIKQGSGNEQYF.

This clonotype was recorded at least ten times. The chain has TRBV9 and TRBJ2-1; either TRBD1 or TRBD2 may fit D (6 bases each). The CDR3 covers 19 residues. Germline V CDR1 and CDR2: SGDLS, YYNGEE. The V end was cut by 0 bases, the J end by 10 bases, with 29 bases between. The CDR3 loop reads CASSVAGSSGTSRRGEQFF. CDR3 coding DNA: TGTGCCAGCAGCGTAGCTGGTAGTAGCGGCACCTCCCGCAGGGGCGAGCAGTTCTTC. Based on the CDR3 plus reference TRBV9 and TRBJ2-1, the full variable domain is DSGVTQTPKHLITATGQRVTLRCSPRSGDLSVYWYQQSLDQGLQFLIQYYNGEERAKGNILERFSAQQFPDLHSELNLSSLELGDSALYFCASSVAGSSGTSRRGEQFFGPGTRLTVL.

This clonotype was picked up many times. The CDR3 region has the DNA TGTGCCAGCAGCTTAGCGCGTGGGGGGGCGGGGTACGAGCAGTACTTC. It codes for CASSLARGGAGYEQYF. J is TRBJ2-7 and V is TRBV7-8; D is possibly TRBD2 (7 bases). In germline, CDR1 is SGHVS, CDR2 FQNEAQ. The CDR3 has 16 residues. V lost 0 bases to trimming and J lost 4 bases, with 16 bases between them.

This clonotype was detected only a few times. The chain has TRBV18 and TRBJ1-3; D not certain. Germline values: CDR1 KGHSH, CDR2 LQKENI. Trimming cost V 2 bases and J 0 bases, with 8 bases left between them. The CDR3 has 15 amino acids. The CDR3 DNA reads TGTGCCAGCTCACCAAGTCTGAACTCTGGAAACACCATATATTTT. Translating it yields CASSPSLNSGNTIYF.

There are many counts of this clonotype. This chain uses TRBV7-3 with TRBJ1-1; 9 positions match TRBD1. V lost 2 bases, J lost 0 bases, and 4 bases stayed unmatched. The CDR3 has 16 residues. Germline CDR1 SGHTA, CDR2 FQGTGA. CDR3 in DNA: TGTGCCAGCAGCTTACGAGGGACAGGGATGAACACTGAAGCTTTCTTT. It codes for CASSLRGTGMNTEAFF.

In this sample, this clonotype turned up many times. This chain uses TRBV18 with TRBJ2-5; D gene unclear. CDR3 length equals 15 residues. CDR1 is KGHSH and CDR2 is LQKENI in the germline V gene. Trimming took 1 base from V and 5 from J, leaving 14 bases between them. CDR3 nucleotides: TGTGCCAGCTCACCACAGACCCAACTGGGCGAGACCCAGTACTTC. Residues: CASSPQTQLGETQYF.

This clonotype occurred many times. The CDR3 DNA follows: TGTGCCAGCAGCCCAGAACTCACTAGCGGGTATGACTACGAGCAGTACTTC. Protein: CASSPELTSGYDYEQYF. This rearrangement joins TRBV12-3 or TRBV12-4 to TRBJ2-7, with 9 positions matching TRBD2. There are 17 residues in the CDR3. V trimming: 6 bases; J trimming: 3 bases; junction bases outside the gene matches: 15.

This clonotype occurred many times. The CDR3 region has the DNA TGTGCCAGCCGGACTAGCGGGACGAACACCGGGGAGCTGTTTTTT. It translates to CASRTSGTNTGELFF. The chain combines TRBV4-2 with TRBJ2-2; TRBD2 matches 12 bases. The germline V gene encodes CDR1 LGHNA and CDR2 YNFKEQ. The CDR3 is made up of 15 amino acids. The V gene end was trimmed by 8 bases and the J gene end by 0 bases; junction bases not matched to a gene: 1.

At least ten counts were recorded for this clonotype. The chain combines TRBV7-3 with TRBJ1-6; possibly TRBD1 for D (5 bases). V was pared by 5 bases and J by 14 bases, with 16 bases between. From germline, CDR1 is SGHTA and CDR2 FQGTGA. This CDR3 contains 13 residues. The CDR3 DNA reads as TGTGCCAGCAGCGTGAGGGCAGGGTTAGCCCTCCACTTT. Protein sequence: CASSVRAGLALHF.

This clonotype was observed many times. The V and J genes are TRBV12-3 or TRBV12-4 and TRBJ2-1; TRBD1 is a possible D gene (6 bases). CDR3 length equals 13 residues. V lost 7 bases and J lost 9, with 16 bases in between. CDR3 in amino acids: CASNSRGTAEQFF. Here the CDR3 DNA reads TGTGCCAGCAACTCGAGGGGGACCGCTGAGCAGTTCTTC.

This clonotype was detected ten times or more. In DNA form, the CDR3 reads TGCAGTGCTACCGTCCCAGTTCGTATGACGCAGTTCTTC. It translates to CSATVPVRMTQFF. The chain uses TRBV20-1 and TRBJ2-1; no firm D call. This CDR3 comprises 13 residues. Trimming removed 4 bases at V and 12 bases at J, with 19 bases between. Germline V gene sequence: CDR1 DFQATT, CDR2 SNEGSKA (reference sequence).

This clonotype turned up a few times. J is TRBJ1-1 and V is TRBV28, with 9 nucleotides matching TRBD1. This CDR3 contains 13 residues. Germline CDR1 reads MDHEN; CDR2 reads SYDVKM. The V gene end was trimmed by 2 bases and the J gene end by 10 bases; junction bases not matched to a gene: 5. The CDR3 is CASSLLGTGRAFF. The CDR3 nucleotides are TGTGCCAGCAGTTTACTTGGGACAGGGAGAGCTTTCTTT.

Ten or more counts support this clonotype. The V gene is TRBV12-3 or TRBV12-4, the J gene TRBJ2-7; D unresolved. The V end lost 3 bases, the J end lost 3 bases, and 12 bases lay between the germline ends. The CDR3 runs 14 residues. This chain's CDR3 is CASSLGLGGYEQYF. The CDR3 nucleotides read TGTGCCAGCAGTTTGGGTCTTGGCGGCTACGAGCAGTACTTC.

This chain uses TRBV9 with TRBJ1-2, with D unclear. Germline CDR1 and CDR2: SGDLS and YYNGEE. The CDR3 is made up of 14 amino acids. Trimming removed 2 bases at V and 6 bases at J, with 14 bases between. Here the CDR3 DNA reads TGTGCCAGCAGCGTCTCGTTAAATATGGATGGCTACACCTTC. Amino acids: CASSVSLNMDGYTF.

The V call is TRBV28, the J call TRBJ2-7; D not certain. The germline gives CDR1 MDHEN, CDR2 SYDVKM. The CDR3 sequence is 15 residues long. V shed 2 bases and J shed 0 bases, with 11 bases lying between them. This chain's CDR3 is CASSLQPVLSYEQYF. Here the CDR3 DNA reads TGTGCCAGCAGTTTACAACCGGTACTCTCCTACGAGCAGTACTTC.

Ten or more counts support this clonotype. V and J are TRBV6-1 and TRBJ1-1, with D unresolved. V was shortened by 7 bases and J by 4 bases, with 10 bases between the two germline ends. CDR3 length: 12 amino acids. Germline CDR1 is MNHNS and CDR2 is SASEGT. Written as DNA, the CDR3 is TGTGCCAGCAAGGACTACGGCACTGAAGCTTTCTTT. This encodes CASKDYGTEAFF.

This clonotype was recorded many times. This chain links TRBV20-1 with TRBJ2-2, with D possibly being TRBD1 or TRBD2 (5 bases each). Germline CDR1 reads DFQATT; CDR2 reads SNEGSKA (reference sequence). V was trimmed by 4 bases and J by 1 base, leaving 16 bases between them. This CDR3 is built from 16 residues. CDR3 in amino acids: CSATPSGALNTGELFF. As DNA, the CDR3 is TGCAGTGCTACGCCGTCCGGGGCTTTGAACACCGGGGAGCTGTTTTTT.

This clonotype was seen a few times. The chain links TRBV7-9 to TRBJ2-3; D possibly uses TRBD1 or TRBD2 (5 bases each). V was trimmed by 3 bases and J by 0 bases, leaving 16 bases between them. This CDR3 contains 17 residues. Germline CDR1 SEHNR, CDR2 FQNEAQ (reference sequence). CDR3 sequence reads: CASSFRGQWLSTDTQYF. The CDR3 region has the DNA TGTGCCAGCAGCTTCCGGGGCCAATGGCTTAGCACAGATACGCAGTATTTT.